The clone carrying this T cell receptor beta chain was detected ten times or more. Germline lookup yields CDR1 SQVTM and CDR2 ANQGSEA. Trimming pared 5 bases from V and 7 bases from J, leaving 18 bases between. This CDR3 region has 14 residues. This specimen belongs to a study of neurological immune-mediated disorders. MiXCR, applied by TCRdb to the 5' RACE reads, yields one record per CDR3 protein. The table includes about 20,000 distinct CDR3 sequences, 7.5% detected once. Material: CD8+ T cells from blood. This clonotype was sampled from a woman aged 25 to 39 with HTLV-1-associated myelopathy (HAM/TSP). V gene TRBV29-1 combines with J gene TRBJ2-1, with D perhaps matching TRBD2 (6 bases). CDR3 DNA: TGCAGCGTTAAACCGGGACTGGGCTTTAATGAGCAGTTCTTC. This encodes CSVKPGLGFNEQFF.